Listed below are T cell receptor beta chains from one sample, sequenced in a study of Ad26.COV2.S vaccination and SARS-CoV-2 variants. Produced via immunoSEQ multiplex PCR; TCRdb's table is partial and in-frame only. The data show 300,000 to 350,000 clones, less than 90% seen once. The sequenced sample was peripheral blood, obtained in a trial of Ad26.COV2.S vaccine versus placebo. These receptors were taken from a person aged 18-60 years who received the Ad26.COV2.S COVID-19 vaccine or a placebo. Each CDR3 is given with its conserved first and last residue. The D gene is left open where the match is weak. The size of a clone is reported for some rows only, either as once, few or many, or as a class for expanded clones.

J gene | clone size | D gene | V gene | CDR3 protein | CDR3 DNA
TRBJ1-1 | - | TRBD1 | TRBV2 | CASKGQVNTEAFF | TGTGCCAGCAAGGGACAGGTGAACACTGAAGCTTTCTTT
TRBJ1-1 | - | TRBD1 | TRBV24-1 | CATSAGTGGLEAFF | TGTGCCACCAGTGCCGGGACAGGGGGCTTGGAAGCTTTCTTT
TRBJ2-1 | once | - | TRBV7-9 | CASSGWDAVYNEQFF | TGTGCCAGCAGCGGATGGGACGCGGTTTACAATGAGCAGTTCTTC
TRBJ2-3 | few | TRBD2 | TRBV18 | CASSPQGAGVTDTQYF | TGTGCCAGCTCACCCCAGGGAGCGGGAGTCACAGATACGCAGTATTTT
TRBJ1-3 | - | - | TRBV3-1/TRBV3-2 | CASSQDTGTGGNTIYF | TGTGCCAGCAGCCAAGATACAGGGACGGGAGGAAACACCATATATTTT
TRBJ1-1 | - | TRBD1 | TRBV4-3 | CASSQDQGGTEAFF | TGCGCCAGCAGCCAAGATCAGGGGGGGACTGAAGCTTTCTTT
TRBJ1-2 | - | TRBD1 | TRBV9 | CASSARRDRDGDYGYTF | TGTGCCAGCAGCGCCCGCCGGGACAGGGATGGTGACTATGGCTACACCTTC
TRBJ1-1 | - | TRBD1 | TRBV7-3 | CASSPGTGGNTEAFF | TGTGCCAGCAGCCCCGGGACAGGGGGGAACACTGAAGCTTTCTTT
TRBJ2-4 | - | - | TRBV7-2 | CASSPMALGIQYF | TGTGCCAGCAGCCCCATGGCCCTCGGCATTCAGTACTTC
TRBJ2-3 | - | TRBD2 | TRBV28 | CASRVAGEADTQYF | TGTGCCAGCAGAGTAGCGGGAGAGGCAGATACGCAGTATTTT
TRBJ2-2 | - | - | TRBV28 | CASSLVGNGELFF | TGTGCCAGCAGTTTAGTGGGAAACGGGGAGCTGTTTTTT
TRBJ1-2 | - | TRBD1 | TRBV7-9 | CASSLGQSNYGYTF | TGTGCCAGCAGCTTGGGACAGTCAAACTATGGCTACACCTTC
TRBJ1-4 | - | - | TRBV6-5 | CASSYSMWTNEKLFF | TGTGCCAGCAGTTACTCGATGTGGACTAATGAAAAACTGTTTTTT
TRBJ1-2 | - | - | TRBV10-1 | CASSESGLDGYTF | TGCGCCAGCAGTGAGTCCGGCCTCGATGGCTACACCTTC
TRBJ1-5 | few | TRBD1 | TRBV9 | CASSSRDREQSQPQHF | TGTGCCAGCAGCTCCCGGGACAGGGAACAGAGTCAGCCCCAGCATTTT
TRBJ2-7 | - | TRBD1 | TRBV7-3 | CASSSWDRGTYEQYF | TGTGCCAGCAGCTCCTGGGACAGGGGAACCTACGAGCAGTACTTC
TRBJ2-7 | - | TRBD2 | TRBV5-1 | CASSLESGSGGGQYF | TGCGCCAGCAGCTTGGAGAGCGGGAGTGGGGGCGGGCAGTACTTC
TRBJ2-4 | - | TRBD2 | TRBV28 | CASSLSGSHIQYF | TGTGCCAGCAGTCTGAGCGGGAGTCACATTCAGTACTTC
TRBJ2-5 | once | TRBD2 | TRBV2 | CASRGLAGGPRQETQYF | TGTGCCAGCAGGGGACTAGCGGGAGGCCCCCGCCAAGAGACCCAGTACTTC
TRBJ2-3 | - | TRBD2 | TRBV11-2 | CASSRTSGGGGTDTQYF | TGTGCCAGCAGCCGGACTAGCGGGGGAGGGGGCACAGATACGCAGTATTTT
TRBJ2-1 | - | - | TRBV7-2 | CASSLGWGNNEQFF | TGTGCCAGCAGCTTAGGGTGGGGGAACAATGAGCAGTTCTTC
TRBJ2-3 | - | - | TRBV7-2 | CASSPRMSTDTQYF | TGTGCCAGCAGCCCTCGGATGAGCACAGATACGCAGTATTTT
TRBJ1-6 | - | TRBD1 | TRBV28 | CASSSTGDPNSPLHF | TGTGCCAGCAGTTCGACAGGGGACCCAAATTCACCCCTCCACTTT
TRBJ1-5 | - | - | TRBV28 | CASSLQGVQPQHF | TGTGCCAGCAGTTTACAGGGCGTGCAGCCCCAGCATTTT